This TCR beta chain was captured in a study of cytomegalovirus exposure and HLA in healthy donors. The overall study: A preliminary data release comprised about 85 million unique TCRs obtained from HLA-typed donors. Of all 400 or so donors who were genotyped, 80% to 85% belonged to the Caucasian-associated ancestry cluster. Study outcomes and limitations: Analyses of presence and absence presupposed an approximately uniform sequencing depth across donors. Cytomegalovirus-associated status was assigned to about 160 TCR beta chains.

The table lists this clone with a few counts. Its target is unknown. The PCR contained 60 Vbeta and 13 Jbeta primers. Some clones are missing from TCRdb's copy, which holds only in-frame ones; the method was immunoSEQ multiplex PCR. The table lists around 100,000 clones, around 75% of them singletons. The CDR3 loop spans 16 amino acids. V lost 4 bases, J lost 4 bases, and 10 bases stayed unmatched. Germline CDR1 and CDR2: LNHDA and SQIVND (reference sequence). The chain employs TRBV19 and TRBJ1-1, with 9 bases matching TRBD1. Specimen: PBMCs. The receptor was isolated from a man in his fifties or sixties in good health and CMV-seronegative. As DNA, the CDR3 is TGTGCCAGTAGTAGCCCCGGGACAGGGTCTCTCACTGAAGCTTTCTTT. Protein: CASSSPGTGSLTEAFF. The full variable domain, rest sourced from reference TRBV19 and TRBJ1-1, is DGGITQSPKYLFRKEGQNVTLSCEQNLNHDAMYWYRQDPGQGLRLIYYSQIVNDFQKGDIAEGYSVSREKKESFPLTVTSAQKNPTAFYLCASSSPGTGSLTEAFFGQGTRLTVV.